This T cell receptor beta chain was observed in a study of regulatory T cells in long-lasting Graves disease. This clonotype was seen more than once but under ten times. The time point here: newly diagnosed GD, antithyroid drugs for less than 3 months. TCR sequences were obtained from RNA taken from PBMCs. CDR1 LNHDA and CDR2 SQIVND come from the germline V gene (reference sequence). This CDR3 is built from 15 residues. The junction had 9 bases not matched to a gene; V was cut back by 4 bases and J by 7 bases. HTBI primers from iRepertoire and Arm-PCR of CDR3 regions yielded the TCR beta libraries. TCRdb re-analysed the multiplex PCR reads in MiXCR, keeping a single row per CDR3 protein. The sample shows over 400,000 distinct CDR3 sequences, around 15% of them seen only once. The same sample was also used in a study of T cells in Graves' hyperthyroidism and ophthalmopathy.

Source: peripheral blood mononuclear cells (PBMCs), taken at new diagnosis, from a patient treated with antithyroid drugs. This receptor was taken from a woman between 45 and 65 years old with Graves disease. The chain is built from TRBV19 and TRBJ1-4; 7 bases fit TRBD1. The chain's CDR3 is CASSTTGLLGEKLFF. The CDR3 DNA reads as TGTGCCAGTAGTACGACAGGGCTTCTTGGTGAAAAACTGTTTTTT.